These 18 T cell receptor beta chains came from one sample sequenced in a study of blood T cell repertoires in COVID-19. Repertoires were generated with immunoSEQ multiplex PCR, while TCRdb's copy carries only in-frame clones and drops some. The data contain about 49,000 clones, 90% of them singletons. Sample: peripheral blood. The origin of the receptors is a human donor in a cohort sampled during active COVID-19.

In nucleotides, the CDR3 is TGTGCCAGCAGTTACGGACAGGGAATACGCATTCAGTACTTC. This translates into CASSYGQGIRIQYF. This chain links TRBV6-2 or TRBV6-3 with TRBJ2-4; 8 positions agree with TRBD1. Per the germline V gene, CDR1 is MNHEY and CDR2 is SVGEGT. The trim removed 2 bases at V and 9 bases at J, leaving 6 bases unmatched. This CDR3 has 14 residues.

The chain links TRBV19 to TRBJ1-1, with a weak D call TRBD1 (5 bases). The CDR3 runs to 14 residues. Trimming pared 1 base from V and 6 bases from J, leaving 12 bases between. CDR1 and CDR2 from the germline V gene are LNHDA and SQIVND (reference sequence). CDR3 in DNA: TGTGCCAGTAGTATAGGGGAGGGGAATGCTGAAGCTTTCTTT. Translation: CASSIGEGNAEAFF. Filled out from reference TRBV19 and TRBJ1-1, the complete variable domain reads DGGITQSPKYLFRKEGQNVTLSCEQNLNHDAMYWYRQDPGQGLRLIYYSQIVNDFQKGDIAEGYSVSREKKESFPLTVTSAQKNPTAFYLCASSIGEGNAEAFFGQGTRLTVV.

This sequence joins TRBV3-1 (or the pseudogene TRBV3-2) and TRBJ2-7, with a tentative D call TRBD2 (6 bases). V was cut by 2 bases and J by 4 bases, with 6 bases left in between. There are 12 residues in the CDR3. Germline loops: CDR1 LGHDT, CDR2 YNNKEL (reference sequence). The CDR3 loop reads CASSQRGYEQYF. The CDR3 DNA reads as TGTGCCAGCAGCCAACGGGGGTACGAGCAGTACTTC.

The sample holds a few counts of this clone. The J gene is TRBJ2-7, the V gene TRBV30; D is undetermined. The CDR3 length is 12 residues. CDR1 GTSNPN and CDR2 SVGIG come from the germline V gene (reference sequence). The V and J ends lost 6 bases and 1 base respectively, with 10 bases between them. The CDR3 bases are TGTGCCTGCCCTAATACTTCCTACGAGCAGTACGTC. This sequence encodes CACPNTSYEQYV.

The V and J genes are TRBV6-5 and TRBJ2-2; 7 nucleotides agree with TRBD1. The V gene end was trimmed by 2 bases and the J gene end by 0 bases; junction bases not matched to a gene: 3. The CDR3 sequence is 16 residues long. From germline, CDR1 is MNHEY and CDR2 SVGAGI. CDR3 in DNA: TGTGCCAGCAGTTACACGACAGGGTCGAACACCGGGGAGCTGTTTTTT. Translation: CASSYTTGSNTGELFF.

V usage is TRBV19 and J usage is TRBJ2-1; a possible D gene is TRBD1 (6 bases). The V gene's germline CDR1 is LNHDA and CDR2 SQIVND (reference sequence). Trimming removed 6 bases from V and 10 bases from J, with 13 bases in between. The CDR3 extends over 12 amino acids. The DNA for the CDR3 is TGTGCCAGTAGCAGGGGCTGGACCGAGCAGTTCTTC. This translates into CASSRGWTEQFF.

The chain uses TRBV28 and TRBJ2-7, with TRBD1 matching 7 bases. V dropped 5 bases and J dropped 6; count of bases not matched to a gene: 16. Looked up from germline, CDR1 is MDHEN and CDR2 is SYDVKM. CDR3 length: 16 amino acids. The CDR3 loop is CASSPDDRAPSGEQYF. In nucleotides, the CDR3 is TGTGCCAGCAGTCCAGATGACAGGGCTCCCTCCGGCGAGCAGTACTTC.

V usage is TRBV4-1 and J usage is TRBJ1-1; D remains ambiguous. CDR1 and CDR2 (germline): MGHRA, YSYEKL. The CDR3 is 15 residues long. V was cut by 4 bases and J by 3 bases, with 15 bases left in between. CDR3 sequence: CASSRDPFTDTEAFF. CDR3 DNA sequence: TGCGCCAGCAGCCGAGACCCCTTCACGGACACTGAAGCTTTCTTT.

The chain uses TRBV7-9 and TRBJ2-5, with a possible D match to TRBD1 (5 bases). Germline-derived CDR1 and CDR2 are SEHNR and FQNEAQ (reference sequence). The CDR3 spans 14 residues. Trimming took off 1 base at V and 4 bases at J, with 10 bases between the two ends. The chain's CDR3 is CASSLDSRGETQYF. The CDR3 DNA sequence: TGTGCCAGCAGCTTAGATAGTAGGGGAGAGACCCAGTACTTC.

This clone was detected once. The chain joins TRBV30 to TRBJ1-2, with 9 bases aligning to TRBD1. The CDR3 length is 12 residues. Germline V gene sequence: CDR1 GTSNPN, CDR2 SVGIG (reference sequence). The J segment lost 8 bases and the V segment lost 4 bases, leaving 5 bases of the junction unmatched. The CDR3 DNA reads TGTGCCTGGACACAGGGGGCTGAAGGCTACACCTTC. It is translated as CAWTQGAEGYTF.

This rearrangement joins TRBV5-5 to TRBJ1-5, with a weak D call TRBD1 (6 bases). The CDR3 is 13 amino acids. Trimming shortened V by 4 bases and J by 6 bases, and 11 bases separated the two germline ends. The germline CDR1 and CDR2 sequences are SGHKS and YYEKEE (reference sequence). The CDR3 DNA sequence: TGTGCCAGCAGCCCCGGACAGTTTCAGCCCCAGCATTTT. As protein: CASSPGQFQPQHF.

The chain is built from TRBV4-1 and TRBJ2-7; D possibly corresponds to TRBD2 (5 bases). Germline CDR1 and CDR2: MGHRA and YSYEKL. V was shortened by 1 base and J by 2 bases, with 15 bases between the two germline ends. The length of the CDR3 is 16 residues. The DNA for the CDR3 is TGCGCCAGCAGCCAAGTAACCGGGAAGGCCCCCTACGAGCAGTACTTC. As protein: CASSQVTGKAPYEQYF.

The CDR3 DNA follows: TGTGCCAGCAGCTTATTGGCAGGGCCCCCCTACGAGCAGTACTTC. Protein product: CASSLLAGPPYEQYF. This chain joins TRBV7-3 and TRBJ2-7; TRBD1 is a possible D gene (5 bases). CDR3 length equals 15 residues. V dropped 2 bases and J dropped 2 bases, with 13 bases sitting between them. Germline values: CDR1 SGHTA, CDR2 FQGTGA.

CDR3 coding DNA: TGTGCCAGCAGTTACGGACATACCTCCTATAATTCACCCCTCCACTTT. As protein: CASSYGHTSYNSPLHF. The chain recombines TRBV6-5 with TRBJ1-6, with D possibly TRBD1 on 5 matching bases. This CDR3 is built from 16 residues. CDR1 is MNHEY and CDR2 is SVGAGI in the germline V gene. The V end lost 2 bases, the J end lost 0 bases, and 8 bases lay between the germline ends.

This clone appeared a single time. This chain connects TRBV7-9 to TRBJ1-3; TRBD1 matches 8 bases. CDR1 SEHNR and CDR2 FQNEAQ come from the germline V gene (reference sequence). This CDR3 comprises 15 residues. The ends lost 5 bases at V and 2 bases at J; junction bases unmatched: 5. CDR3 loop: CASSPDREAGNTIYF. In DNA form, the CDR3 reads TGTGCCAGCAGCCCGGACAGGGAGGCTGGAAACACCATATATTTT. Combining the CDR3 with reference TRBV7-9 and TRBJ1-3 gives the whole variable domain DTGVSQNPRHKITKRGQNVTFRCDPISEHNRLYWYRQTLGQGPEFLTYFQNEAQLEKSRLLSDRFSAERPKGSFSTLEIQRTEQGDSAMYLCASSPDREAGNTIYFGEGSWLTVV.

The rearrangement joins TRBV2 to TRBJ2-1; 7 nucleotides agree with TRBD2. CDR1 and CDR2 from the germline V gene are SNHLY and FYNNEI. The CDR3 totals 13 residues. Losses at the gene ends were 10 bases for V and 9 bases for J; bases not matched to a gene: 12. The CDR3: CATHPSGIGEQFF. The CDR3, as DNA: TGTGCCACCCACCCAAGCGGGATAGGTGAGCAGTTCTTC.

The rearrangement joins TRBV4-3 to TRBJ1-4, with 7 bases lining up with TRBD1. With V trimmed by 3 bases and J by 8 bases, 6 bases remained unmatched. CDR3 length: 14 amino acids. Germline V gene lookup returns CDR1 LGHNA and CDR2 YSLEER. The CDR3 DNA is TGCGCCAGCAGCCAGTACAGGGGTGGGGAAAAACTGTTTTTT. Translated: CASSQYRGGEKLFF.

J is TRBJ2-5 and V is TRBV7-8; D may be TRBD1 (5 bases). The CDR3 runs 13 residues. Trimming took 5 bases from V and 6 from J, leaving 13 bases between them. Per the germline V gene, CDR1 is SGHVS and CDR2 is FQNEAQ. This chain's CDR3 is CASSLRGRKTQYF. CDR3 sequence (DNA): TGTGCCAGCAGCCTAAGGGGTCGTAAGACCCAGTACTTC.